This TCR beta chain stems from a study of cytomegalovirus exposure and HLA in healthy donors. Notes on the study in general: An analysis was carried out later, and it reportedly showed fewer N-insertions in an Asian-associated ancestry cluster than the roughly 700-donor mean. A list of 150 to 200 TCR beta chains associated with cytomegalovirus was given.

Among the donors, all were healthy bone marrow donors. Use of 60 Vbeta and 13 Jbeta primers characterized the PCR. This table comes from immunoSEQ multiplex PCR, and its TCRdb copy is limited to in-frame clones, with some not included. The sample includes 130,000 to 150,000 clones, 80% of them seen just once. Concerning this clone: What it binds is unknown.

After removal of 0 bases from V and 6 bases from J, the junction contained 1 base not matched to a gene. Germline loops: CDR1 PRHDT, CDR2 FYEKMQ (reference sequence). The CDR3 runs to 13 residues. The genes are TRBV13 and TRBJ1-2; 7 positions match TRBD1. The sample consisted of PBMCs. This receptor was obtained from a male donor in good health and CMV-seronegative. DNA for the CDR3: TGTGCCAGCAGCTTAGGCAGGGGGGATGGCTACACCTTC. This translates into CASSLGRGDGYTF.